The T cell receptor (beta chain) under discussion was sequenced for a study of cytomegalovirus exposure and HLA in healthy donors. About the study: Unique TCRs from HLA-typed donors, roughly 89 million of them, were held in an early data release.

The V end was cut by 1 base, the J end by 2 bases, with 10 bases between. This CDR3 spans 14 amino acids. For this clone: The antigen remains undetermined.

PCR employed 60 Vbeta and 13 Jbeta primers. The data were produced by immunoSEQ multiplex PCR, yet TCRdb's version contains in-frame clones alone and is incomplete. The data show approximately 120,000 clones, around four fifths seen once. Findings and limits, study-wide: Whilst most TCR sequences proved rare, a subset of public TCRs occurred across many donors. Data from an earlier analysis indicated that most TCR beta V segments were productive either about 87% or about 30% of the time. There was a cluster of highly shared sequence variants that was likely a sequencing artifact.

The sequence was obtained from a woman between 50 and 59 years old in good health and CMV-seropositive. V is TRBV5-3 and J is TRBJ2-7; TRBD1 is a possible D gene (5 bases). TRBV5-3 is treated as an ORF (open reading frame) with a function not yet certain. The sample was PBMCs. CDR3 protein: CARSLTGRTYEQYF. The CDR3 DNA sequence: TGTGCCAGAAGCTTGACAGGCAGAACCTACGAGCAGTACTTC.